One sample yielded the 2 T cell receptor beta chains listed below, sequenced in a study of CD8+ T cells in alopecia areata. Extracted RNA was reverse transcribed, and the resulting cDNA served as sequencing template. Clones were read by immunoSEQ multiplex PCR, and TCRdb kept only the in-frame ones, dropping some. Here the sample spans 110,000 to 150,000 clones, approximately 50% being singletons. The specimen was CD4+ T cells sorted from blood, collected at week 0. The receptors come from a human donor with alopecia areata.

In this sample, this clone turned up many times. The rearrangement joins TRBV2 to TRBJ2-3; 14 positions agree with TRBD2. Looked up from germline, CDR1 is SNHLY and CDR2 is FYNNEI. Trimming removed 6 bases from V and 5 bases from J; junction bases left unmatched: 10. The CDR3 contains 17 residues. Here the CDR3 DNA reads TGTGCCAGCAGGGGGACTAGCGGGAGAAGTGAGGGAGATACGCAGTATTTT. Protein sequence: CASRGTSGRSEGDTQYF.

This clone was detected only a few times. Other DNA sequences of this sample code for an identical CDR3. The chain combines TRBV11-2 with TRBJ2-1; perhaps TRBD2 as D (6 bases). Germline values: CDR1 SGHAT, CDR2 FQNNGV. There are 15 residues in the CDR3. The V gene lost 6 bases and the J gene lost 0 bases, with 12 bases spanning the gap. The CDR3 nucleotides are TGTGCCAGCAGTCCGGGAGTTAGCTCCTACAATGAGCAGTTCTTC. It codes for CASSPGVSSYNEQFF.